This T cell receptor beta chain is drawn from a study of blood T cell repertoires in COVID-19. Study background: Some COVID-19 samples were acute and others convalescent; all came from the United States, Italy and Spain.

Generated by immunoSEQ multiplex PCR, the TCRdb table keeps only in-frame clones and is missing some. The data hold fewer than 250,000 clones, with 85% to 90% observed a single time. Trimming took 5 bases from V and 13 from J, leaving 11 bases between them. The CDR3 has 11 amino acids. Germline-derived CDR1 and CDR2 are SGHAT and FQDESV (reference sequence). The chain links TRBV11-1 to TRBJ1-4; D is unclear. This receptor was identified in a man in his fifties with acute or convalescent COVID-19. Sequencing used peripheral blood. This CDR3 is CASSRGLGLFF. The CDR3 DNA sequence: TGTGCCAGCAGCAGAGGGTTGGGACTGTTTTTT.